A single sample is the source of the 7 T cell receptor beta chains below, sequenced in a study of T cell therapy after organ transplantation. This table comes from immunoSEQ multiplex PCR, and its TCRdb copy is limited to in-frame clones, with some not included. The table records about 17,000 clones, over 75% of them present only once. Their antigens are not known. The time point: 20-29 weeks after completion of therapy. Here the sequenced sample was CD8+ T cells from blood, taken after autologous CMV-specific T cell therapy. These receptors were obtained from a human patient who had received a solid organ transplant and had CMV disease. The graft donor may have given rise to some T cells.

This chain links TRBV10-2 with TRBJ2-7; D gene uncertain. V dropped 4 bases and J dropped 6 bases, with 10 bases sitting between them. Germline V gene lookup returns CDR1 WSHSY and CDR2 SAAADI. This CDR3 is built from 12 residues. CDR3 sequence (DNA): TGCGCCAGCAGTGGAAAGTACTTCGAGCAGTACTTC. This gives the protein CASSGKYFEQYF.

This rearrangement joins TRBV15 to TRBJ1-4; 8 positions agree with TRBD1. Trimming removed 6 bases from V and 7 bases from J; junction bases left unmatched: 4. The length of the CDR3 is 13 residues. CDR1 and CDR2 from the germline V gene are LNHNV and YYDKDF (reference sequence). Here the CDR3 reads CATRGRGREKLFF. The CDR3 nucleotides read TGTGCCACCAGGGGCAGGGGGCGTGAAAAACTGTTTTTT.

The chain employs TRBV6-4 and TRBJ2-6; D tentatively reads TRBD1 or TRBD2 (5 bases each). CDR1 MRHNA and CDR2 SNTAGT come from the germline V gene. V was shortened by 6 bases and J by 4 bases, with 16 bases between the two germline ends. This CDR3 region has 16 residues. The CDR3 is CASSAYGGAGANVLTF. The CDR3 DNA reads TGTGCCAGCAGCGCCTATGGGGGTGCCGGGGCCAACGTCCTGACTTTC.

The rearrangement joins TRBV4-1 to TRBJ1-2; D is undetermined. Per germline, CDR1 MGHRA and CDR2 YSYEKL. Between the trimmed V and J ends, which lost 4 bases and 2 bases, there was a span of 8 bases. The CDR3 is made up of 13 amino acids. This CDR3 is CASSLGGNYGYTF. The CDR3 DNA is TGCGCCAGCAGCCTAGGAGGGAACTATGGCTACACCTTC.

V and J are TRBV21-1 and TRBJ2-3; the table assigns TRBD2, which was not confirmed against the DNA. TRBV21-1 is a recognized pseudogene. This CDR3 has 14 residues. For the CDR3, the DNA is TGTGCCAGCAGCAAAAGCCCCCTTGGTCATACGCAGTATTTT. As protein: CASSKSPLGHTQYF.

The genes are TRBV7-9 and TRBJ2-1; D not resolved. Germline V CDR1 and CDR2: SEHNR, FQNEAQ (reference sequence). V was shortened by 5 bases and J by 6 bases, with 8 bases between the two germline ends. CDR3 length: 12 amino acids. CDR3 sequence reads: CASSAHFNEQFF. The CDR3 bases are TGTGCCAGCAGCGCCCACTTCAATGAGCAGTTCTTC.

This rearrangement joins TRBV12-2 to TRBJ2-3; TRBD2 reflects the table's D call only, with no check against the DNA. TRBV12-2 is a pseudogene segment. The CDR3 spans 17 residues. The CDR3 region has the DNA TGTGCAAGTCGCCCAAAAGGAGGGGCCCGTTTGAAAGATACGCAGTATTTT. Translation: CASRPKGGARLKDTQYF.